This paragraph reports one T cell receptor (beta chain). The germline gene is not matched at one end of the junction; a read error may be the cause. At the DNA level, this CDR3 is encoded by other sequences in the same sample as well. The study ran its PCR with 60 Vbeta and 13 Jbeta primers. TCRdb keeps only in-frame clones here, not all; method: immunoSEQ multiplex PCR. Of 95,000 to 150,000 clones in the sample, around 77% were seen once. This record comes from a study of cytomegalovirus exposure and HLA in healthy donors. Study details: In an early release, HLA-typed donors contributed tens of millions of unique TCR sequences.

Each donor was nominally healthy when sampled (though unrecorded immune exposures were likely). The sample was PBMCs. The sequence came from a human donor in good health.

The DNA of the CDR3 is TGCGCCAGCAGCCTACAGGTGAACACTGAAGCTTTCTTT. Protein product: CASSLQVNTEAFF. The J gene is TRBJ1-1, the V gene TRBV7-3, with D perhaps matching TRBD1 (5 bases). Germline V CDR1 and CDR2: SGHTA, FQGTGA. CDR3 length: 13 residues.